These T cell receptor beta chains were read from a single sample in a study of cytomegalovirus exposure and HLA in healthy donors. Libraries were prepared by immunoSEQ multiplex PCR; TCRdb keeps only in-frame clonotypes and omits some of them. The repertoire has 90,000 to 150,000 clones, about 76% of them found once; the top ten carry 2% to 2.5%. Specimen: PBMCs. All receptors come from a woman in her 40s in good health and CMV-seronegative. Each CDR3 is given with its conserved first and last residue. The D gene is left open where the match is weak. Expanded clones get a size class; other rows say once, few or many, or leave the size out.

j_call clone_size v_call d_call cdr3_aa cdr3_nt
TRBJ2-5 NA TRBV18 NA CASSPGLAQETQYF TGTGCCAGCTCACCAGGTTTGGCTCAAGAGACCCAGTACTTC
TRBJ2-1 NA TRBV28 NA CASSLASPSYNEQFF TGTGCCAGCAGTTTAGCCAGTCCCTCCTACAATGAGCAGTTCTTC
TRBJ1-4 NA TRBV5-4 NA CASSLDGVNEKLFF TGTGCCAGCAGCTTGGACGGTGTTAATGAAAAACTGTTTTTT
TRBJ1-1 NA TRBV27 TRBD1 CASSTRQGNTEAFF TGTGCCAGCAGTACCCGACAGGGGAACACTGAAGCTTTCTTT
TRBJ2-7 NA TRBV7-2 TRBD1 CASSSKTGAGYEQYF TGTGCCAGCAGCTCCAAAACAGGGGCCGGATACGAGCAGTACTTC
TRBJ1-1 NA TRBV4-3 TRBD1 CASSQELQGAGTEAFF TGCGCCAGCAGCCAAGAATTACAGGGGGCTGGCACTGAAGCTTTCTTT
TRBJ1-4 few TRBV11-2 TRBD1 CASSLGRQGREKLFF TGTGCCAGCAGCTTAGGACGACAGGGGCGCGAAAAACTGTTTTTT
TRBJ1-2 NA TRBV28 TRBD1 CASSSGTGGLYGYTF TGTGCCAGCAGTTCCGGGACAGGGGGGCTCTATGGCTACACCTTC
TRBJ2-7 NA TRBV2 NA CASSDRVPYEQYF TGTGCCAGCAGTGACAGGGTCCCCTACGAGCAGTACTTC
TRBJ1-5 few TRBV6-5 TRBD1 CASTGDRAQPQHF TGTGCCAGCACAGGGGACAGGGCTCAGCCCCAGCATTTT
TRBJ2-3 NA TRBV4-2 NA CASSQDPGVGEDTQYF TGTGCCAGCAGCCAAGATCCAGGGGTTGGGGAAGATACGCAGTATTTT
TRBJ2-2 NA TRBV5-1 NA CASSLGALDTGELFF TGCGCCAGCAGCTTGGGGGCATTGGACACCGGGGAGCTGTTTTTT
TRBJ1-1 NA TRBV11-2 NA CASSLTGRVGAFF TGTGCCAGCAGCTTAACAGGCAGGGTGGGGGCTTTCTTT
TRBJ1-1 NA TRBV11-2 TRBD1 CASSRPGTGTEAFF TGTGCCAGCAGCCGTCCCGGGACAGGGACTGAAGCTTTCTTT
TRBJ2-2 NA TRBV19 TRBD1 CASSIGQGLTGELFF TGTGCCAGTAGTATCGGACAGGGGCTCACCGGGGAGCTGTTTTTT
TRBJ1-5 few TRBV10-2 NA CASSESPGNSNQPQHF TGCGCCAGCAGTGAGTCACCGGGGAATAGCAATCAGCCCCAGCATTTT
TRBJ2-2 NA TRBV7-3 TRBD1 CASSLRGQGAGELFF TGTGCCAGCAGCTTAAGGGGACAGGGGGCCGGGGAGCTGTTTTTT
TRBJ2-7 NA TRBV6-5 TRBD1 CASSPRTGRQYEQYF TGTGCCAGCAGTCCCAGGACAGGCCGTCAATACGAGCAGTACTTC
TRBJ1-1 few TRBV7-6 TRBD1 CASSPQGAAEAFF TGTGCCAGCAGCCCACAGGGGGCCGCTGAAGCTTTCTTT
TRBJ2-1 NA TRBV27 TRBD2 CASRLAGGNEQFF TGTGCCAGCAGGCTAGCGGGAGGCAATGAGCAGTTCTTC
TRBJ1-6 NA TRBV10-3 NA CAISETGTSNSPLHF TGTGCCATCAGTGAGACCGGGACAAGCAATTCACCCCTCCACTTT
TRBJ2-7 NA TRBV10-2 NA CASSDRDSAHEQYF TGCGCCAGCAGTGATAGAGACAGCGCGCACGAGCAGTACTTC
TRBJ2-7 NA TRBV19 TRBD1 CASRGSGGQNEQYF TGTGCCAGTAGGGGGTCAGGGGGCCAAAACGAGCAGTACTTC
TRBJ2-7 NA TRBV2 TRBD1 CASSMQGASYEQYF TGTGCCAGCTCAATGCAGGGGGCGTCCTACGAGCAGTACTTC
TRBJ1-1 NA TRBV5-1 NA CASRSTVYQDRPNTEAFF TGCGCCAGCAGGTCAACCGTTTACCAAGACAGGCCGAACACTGAAGCTTTCTTT
TRBJ2-5 NA TRBV7-9 TRBD2 CASSLSGLAGEETQYF TGTGCCAGCAGCTTAAGCGGGCTAGCGGGGGAAGAGACCCAGTACTTC
TRBJ2-3 once TRBV18 TRBD1 CASSPRDRGATDTQYF TGTGCCAGCTCACCACGGGACAGGGGGGCAACAGATACGCAGTATTTT
TRBJ2-7 NA TRBV7-9 TRBD1 CASSLVVTQGASYEQYF TGTGCCAGCAGCTTAGTAGTTACTCAGGGGGCGTCCTACGAGCAGTACTTC
TRBJ1-2 NA TRBV28 TRBD1 CASRIGTGVGGYTF TGTGCCAGCAGAATTGGGACAGGGGTAGGTGGCTACACCTTC
TRBJ1-6 NA TRBV4-2 NA CASSQAPLGGETYNSPLHF TGTGCCAGCAGCCAAGCTCCCCTAGGGGGGGAGACCTATAATTCACCCCTCCACTTT
TRBJ2-7 NA TRBV7-2 TRBD1 CASRKWGQGSGYEQYF TGTGCCAGCAGGAAGTGGGGACAGGGTTCGGGCTACGAGCAGTACTTC
TRBJ1-3 NA TRBV5-1 NA CASSLGGGPDTIYF TGCGCCAGCAGCCTGGGGGGGGGTCCGGACACCATATATTTT
TRBJ2-7 once TRBV7-2 NA CASSLERLGYEQYF TGTGCCAGCAGCTTAGAGAGGTTGGGTTACGAGCAGTACTTC
TRBJ2-7 NA TRBV11-2 TRBD1 CASSPSRGLSSYEQYF TGTGCCAGCAGCCCTTCCAGGGGGCTTTCCTCCTACGAGCAGTACTTC
TRBJ2-5 NA TRBV6-1 TRBD1 CASRRTGIPQETQYF TGTGCCAGCAGGAGGACAGGGATTCCCCAAGAGACCCAGTACTTC
TRBJ2-5 NA TRBV29-1 NA CSVSGVVETQYF TGCAGCGTTTCCGGAGTGGTGGAGACCCAGTACTTC
TRBJ2-3 few TRBV10-1 TRBD1 CASGTGGTDTQYF TGCGCCAGCGGGACAGGAGGCACAGATACGCAGTATTTT
TRBJ1-1 NA TRBV6-6 NA CASSYVVNTEAFF TGTGCCAGCAGTTATGTCGTGAACACTGAAGCTTTCTTT
TRBJ1-5 NA TRBV28 TRBD1 CASNRQGNGNQPQHF TGTGCCAGCAACCGACAGGGGAATGGCAATCAGCCCCAGCATTTT
TRBJ1-2 NA TRBV19 TRBD1 CASSVDRGAGYTF TGTGCCAGTAGTGTGGACAGGGGGGCCGGCTACACCTTC
TRBJ2-3 NA TRBV5-1 NA CASSLGRRTGTRTDTQYF TGCGCCAGCAGCTTAGGAAGGCGAACAGGGACCCGCACAGATACGCAGTATTTT
TRBJ2-1 once TRBV6-4 TRBD2 CASSDSPSGAYNEQFF TGTGCCAGCAGTGACTCTCCTAGCGGTGCCTACAATGAGCAGTTCTTC
TRBJ2-7 NA TRBV4-1 NA CASSQEGRGGLLKNYEQYF TGCGCCAGCAGCCAAGAAGGGCGCGGGGGCCTCCTAAAAAACTACGAGCAGTACTTC
TRBJ2-7 NA TRBV28 TRBD1 CASSLWLQGASSYEQYF TGTGCCAGCAGTTTATGGCTCCAGGGGGCAAGCTCCTACGAGCAGTACTTC
TRBJ1-1 once TRBV7-2 NA CASSLALFDYGEAFF TGTGCCAGCAGCTTAGCGTTGTTTGACTACGGTGAAGCTTTCTTT
TRBJ1-2 once TRBV9 TRBD1 CASSVGGEGQGYTF TGTGCCAGCAGCGTAGGAGGTGAGGGACAGGGCTACACCTTC
TRBJ1-1 few TRBV6-1 NA CASSEGAHTEAFF TGTGCCAGCAGTGAGGGGGCGCACACTGAAGCTTTCTTT
TRBJ2-5 NA TRBV18 TRBD1 CASSPGTGRETQYF TGTGCCAGCTCACCCGGGACAGGGCGGGAGACCCAGTACTTC
TRBJ2-7 NA TRBV29-1 NA CSVEESTYEQYF TGCAGCGTTGAAGAGTCCACCTACGAGCAGTACTTC
TRBJ2-7 NA TRBV15 TRBD1 CATSREPLQGVSEGEQYF TGTGCCACCAGCAGAGAGCCCCTGCAGGGGGTAAGTGAAGGCGAGCAGTACTTC
TRBJ1-4 NA TRBV27 TRBD1 CASSTVTGDPRKLFF TGTGCCAGCAGCACAGTTACAGGGGACCCAAGAAAACTGTTTTTT